The sequence of this T cell receptor beta chain was determined in a study of identical twins. Note on this clonotype: Its antigen remains unknown.

Germline loops: CDR1 DFQATT, CDR2 SNEGSKA (reference sequence). V lost 5 bases and J 7 bases, leaving 12 bases between the germline ends. This CDR3 region has 11 residues. Each cDNA held unique molecular identifiers, and template switching gave it a universal primer site. TCRdb itself ran the 5' RACE reads through MiXCR, one entry per CDR3 protein. The profile shows around 530,000 distinct CDR3 sequences, around 15% of them singletons. Healthy Caucasians provided all donations. Findings of the study overall: Some out-of-frame alpha sequences were shared by twins, and these showed excess low generation probability.

These records were also assigned to another study, of yellow fever vaccine responses in identical twins. That source notes: In identical twins, vaccine T cell responses appeared partly shared and partly individual.

The genes are TRBV20-1 and TRBJ2-7; weak D call: TRBD2 (5 bases). This sequence originates from a woman between 18 and 30 years old in good health. Sample: CD4+ T cells sorted from blood. CDR3 sequence: CSAEGPGEQYV. CDR3 nucleotides: TGCAGTGCTGAGGGTCCTGGAGAGCAGTACGTC.